The 26 T cell receptor beta chains presented below share a single source sample, sequenced in a study of shared clonotypes between healthy human individuals. Sequencing was performed with immunoSEQ multiplex PCR; in TCRdb, only in-frame clones are kept and a portion is missing. The top ten clones hold roughly 0.62% of a sample with about 1.1 million clones, 70% to 80% of them seen once. The sequenced material came from memory CD4+ T cells from PBMCs. Subset here: CD45RA-negative fraction. Every receptor here comes from a man aged 18 to 35 in good health. Some clones in this sample may be carry-over from other donors' samples.

The chain has TRBV5-1 and TRBJ1-1; tentatively, D is TRBD1 (6 bases). Germline V CDR1 and CDR2: SGHRS, YFSETQ. V lost 0 bases and J 2 bases, leaving 14 bases between the germline ends. This CDR3 is 16 amino acids long. CDR3 DNA sequence: TGCGCCAGCAGCTTGGCAGGGGATAGCCGAAACACTGAAGCTTTCTTT. Its translation is CASSLAGDSRNTEAFF.

This clone was detected a few times. The genes are TRBV19 and TRBJ1-2; 10 bases line up with TRBD1. Germline V gene sequence: CDR1 LNHDA, CDR2 SQIVND (reference sequence). With 0 bases clipped from V and 7 bases from J, the junction kept 5 bases outside the gene matches. The CDR3 is 15 residues long. In nucleotides, the CDR3 is TGTGCCAGTAGTATAGACGCGAGACAGGGGGCTGGCTACACCTTC. Translating it yields CASSIDARQGAGYTF.

The gene calls are TRBV4-3 and TRBJ2-1; D is possibly TRBD1 (6 bases). This CDR3 comprises 15 residues. Germline V gene lookup returns CDR1 LGHNA and CDR2 YSLEER. Between the trimmed V and J ends, which lost 0 bases and 2 bases, there was a span of 8 bases. The CDR3 protein is CASSQEGDTYNEQFF. CDR3 in DNA: TGCGCCAGCAGCCAAGAAGGGGACACCTACAATGAGCAGTTCTTC.

This clone was recorded once. The rearrangement uses TRBV5-1 and TRBJ1-2; 9 bases are shared with TRBD1. Germline V gene lookup returns CDR1 SGHRS and CDR2 YFSETQ. The J segment lost 5 bases and the V segment lost 2 bases, leaving 7 bases of the junction unmatched. The CDR3 has 15 residues. CDR3 loop: CASSLQTGGAYGYTF. The CDR3, as DNA: TGCGCCAGCAGCTTACAGACAGGGGGTGCATATGGCTACACCTTC.

V and J are TRBV28 and TRBJ2-7, with TRBD2 matching over 14 bases. The V gene's germline CDR1 is MDHEN and CDR2 SYDVKM. Germline trimming cut 7 bases from V and 5 bases from J; bases unmatched to any gene: 7. The CDR3 sequence is 15 residues long. This CDR3 reads CASTTRLAGGHEQYF. CDR3 nucleotide sequence: TGTGCCAGCACCACTCGACTAGCGGGAGGGCACGAGCAGTACTTC.

The table lists this clone with a few counts. V and J are TRBV6-4 and TRBJ1-4; TRBD1 aligns across 8 bases. The germline CDR1 and CDR2 sequences are MRHNA and SNTAGT. The ends lost 4 bases at V and 8 bases at J; junction bases unmatched: 3. The CDR3 contains 13 residues. CDR3 nucleotides: TGTGCCAGCAGTGCAGGACAGGGCGAAAAACTGTTTTTT. It translates to CASSAGQGEKLFF.

The chain joins TRBV13 to TRBJ1-4; D is unresolved. V was pared by 5 bases and J by 8 bases, with 30 bases between. The CDR3 covers 19 residues. Per the germline V gene, CDR1 is PRHDT and CDR2 is FYEKMQ (reference sequence). The CDR3 nucleotides read TGTGCCAGCAGCCTAAGCTCCGGGTATCCCGGAATGTATGGGGAAAAACTGTTTTTT. As protein: CASSLSSGYPGMYGEKLFF.

J is TRBJ2-2 and V is TRBV5-1; 7 positions agree with TRBD1. Germline assignment: CDR1 SGHRS and CDR2 YFSETQ. Trimming took 4 bases from V and 3 from J; bases not matched to a gene: 9. The CDR3 is 16 residues long. The CDR3, as DNA: TGCGCCAGCAGCGTCAACAGGGGCGTCGACACCGGGGAGCTGTTTTTT. Residues: CASSVNRGVDTGELFF.

This clone appeared a few times. The chain recombines TRBV15 with TRBJ1-4; D uncertain. CDR3 size: 16 residues. Per the germline V gene, CDR1 is LNHNV and CDR2 is YYDKDF (reference sequence). V was shortened by 1 base and J by 4 bases, with 13 bases between the two germline ends. DNA of the CDR3: TGTGCCACCAGCAGAGTCGTCCCTCCTTATAATGAAAAACTGTTTTTT. Protein product: CATSRVVPPYNEKLFF.

V gene TRBV7-2 combines with J gene TRBJ1-2; TRBD1 matches 9 bases. The CDR3 totals 15 residues. CDR1 is SGHTA, CDR2 FQGNSA, per germline. J was trimmed by 2 bases and V by 5 bases; bases with no gene match: 6. CDR3 region: CASSAPGQGNYGYTF. CDR3 bases: TGTGCCAGCAGCGCACCGGGACAGGGCAACTATGGCTACACCTTC.

This clone has a single count. V is TRBV7-3 and J is TRBJ2-3; possible D gene TRBD2, 5 bases. The CDR3 is 15 amino acids. V was clipped by 2 bases and J by 0 bases, with 9 bases between them. Germline values: CDR1 SGHTA, CDR2 FQGTGA. The CDR3 reads CASSLGWTSTDTQYF. The CDR3 DNA is TGTGCCAGCAGCTTAGGGTGGACTAGCACAGATACGCAGTATTTT.

A few counts support this clone. The genes are TRBV4-3 and TRBJ2-5; possible D gene TRBD1, 6 bases. Between the trimmed V and J ends, which lost 3 bases and 5 bases, there was a span of 13 bases. CDR1 LGHNA and CDR2 YSLEER come from the germline V gene. The CDR3 length is 14 residues. CDR3 in amino acids: CASSQIQTGETQYF. The CDR3 DNA reads as TGCGCCAGCAGCCAGATACAAACAGGGGAGACCCAGTACTTC.

The chain recombines TRBV5-1 with TRBJ2-1; D may correspond to TRBD1 or TRBD2 (5 bases each). Looked up from germline, CDR1 is SGHRS and CDR2 is YFSETQ. V dropped 1 base and J dropped 9 bases, with 11 bases sitting between them. The CDR3 runs to 13 residues. In nucleotides, the CDR3 is TGCGCCAGCAGCTTGTCGGGGCCCCTTGAGCAGTTCTTC. Translated, it gives CASSLSGPLEQFF. The whole variable domain, filled in from reference TRBV5-1 and TRBJ2-1, reads KAGVTQTPRYLIKTRGQQVTLSCSPISGHRSVSWYQQTPGQGLQFLFEYFSETQRNKGNFPGRFSGRQFSNSRSEMNVSTLELGDSALYLCASSLSGPLEQFFGPGTRLTVL.

The chain is built from TRBV5-6 and TRBJ2-1, with a weak D call TRBD2 (6 bases). The CDR3 covers 16 residues. Germline CDR1 reads SGHDT; CDR2 reads YYEEEE. Trimming cost V 6 bases and J 1 base, with 17 bases left between them. The CDR3 region has the DNA TGTGCCAGCACCCGATGGCCGGGACTGTCCTACAATGAGCAGTTCTTC. Protein product: CASTRWPGLSYNEQFF.

The chain has TRBV14 and TRBJ2-4; 8 bases are shared with TRBD2. CDR1 and CDR2 from the germline V gene are SGHDN and FVKESK. The V and J ends lost 5 bases and 8 bases, in that order; junction bases with no gene match: 20. This CDR3 is built from 18 residues. CDR3 amino acids: CASSSGASGSSGLDIQYF. The DNA of the CDR3 is TGTGCCAGCAGCTCAGGCGCAAGCGGGAGTTCCGGGTTGGACATTCAGTACTTC.

V gene TRBV5-1 combines with J gene TRBJ1-4, with TRBD1 identical over 8 bases. Germline trimming cut 0 bases from V and 4 bases from J; bases unmatched to any gene: 2. Germline values: CDR1 SGHRS, CDR2 YFSETQ. CDR3 length equals 15 residues. This CDR3 reads CASSLGDRFNEKLFF. The DNA of the CDR3 is TGCGCCAGCAGCTTGGGGGACAGGTTTAATGAAAAACTGTTTTTT. Filled out from reference TRBV5-1 and TRBJ1-4, the complete variable domain reads KAGVTQTPRYLIKTRGQQVTLSCSPISGHRSVSWYQQTPGQGLQFLFEYFSETQRNKGNFPGRFSGRQFSNSRSEMNVSTLELGDSALYLCASSLGDRFNEKLFFGSGTQLSVL.

The J gene is TRBJ1-1, the V gene TRBV6-6; maybe TRBD1 (6 bases). V was pared by 5 bases and J by 10 bases, with 17 bases between. Looked up from germline, CDR1 is MNHNY and CDR2 is SVGAGI (reference sequence). This CDR3 has 13 amino acids. The CDR3 spells CASSTGTSNRAFF. The CDR3 DNA is TGTGCCAGCAGTACCGGGACATCCAACCGAGCTTTCTTT.

This chain links TRBV7-2 with TRBJ2-1; D may be TRBD2 (6 bases). The CDR3 has 16 residues. The V end lost 1 base, the J end lost 7 bases, and 17 bases lay between the germline ends. Germline V lookup: CDR1 SGHTA, CDR2 FQGNSA. The CDR3 reads CASSLGSSGFGNEQFF. The CDR3 coding sequence is TGTGCCAGCAGCTTAGGGTCCAGCGGGTTCGGGAATGAGCAGTTCTTC.

The chain combines TRBV4-3 with TRBJ2-3; D is unresolved. The V end was cut by 3 bases, the J end by 2 bases, with 9 bases between. Germline CDR1 is LGHNA and CDR2 is YSLEER. The CDR3 has 14 amino acids. For the CDR3, the DNA is TGCGCCAGCAGCCAGACGCCCCACACAGATACGCAGTATTTT. This translates into CASSQTPHTDTQYF.

This chain joins TRBV5-4 and TRBJ2-1; possibly TRBD2 for D (5 bases). This CDR3 spans 14 amino acids. CDR1 and CDR2 (germline): SGHNT, YYREEE (reference sequence). V lost 4 bases, J lost 12 bases, and 20 bases lay in between. CDR3 DNA sequence: TGTGCCAGCAGCCCGAATCGGGGTTTCATGGCGCAGTTCTTC. It is translated as CASSPNRGFMAQFF.

This clone was seen once. The J gene is TRBJ2-5, the V gene TRBV7-8; 9 nucleotides agree with TRBD2. Unmatched junction bases numbered 10, after V lost 6 bases and J lost 5 bases. There are 15 residues in the CDR3. Germline-derived CDR1 and CDR2 are SGHVS and FQNEAQ. Here the CDR3 reads CASSPTWTSAETQYF. The CDR3 nucleotides are TGTGCCAGCAGTCCCACGTGGACTAGCGCGGAGACCCAGTACTTC.

V usage is TRBV6-1 and J usage is TRBJ1-4; the D is unclear. V dropped 0 bases and J dropped 3 bases, with 11 bases sitting between them. The CDR3 covers 16 residues. The germline V gene has CDR1 MNHNS and CDR2 SASEGT. The CDR3 nucleotides read TGTGCCAGCAGTGAAGCAGGAGGACTTTCTAATGAAAAACTGTTTTTT. It codes for CASSEAGGLSNEKLFF.

This CDR3 is CASSSGLATNEQFF. The CDR3 bases are TGCGCCAGCAGCTCGGGACTAGCAACAAATGAGCAGTTCTTC. The chain links TRBV5-1 to TRBJ2-1; TRBD2 matches 9 bases. Germline assignment: CDR1 SGHRS and CDR2 YFSETQ. The CDR3 is 14 residues long. The V segment lost 3 bases and the J segment 7 bases; nucleotides outside the gene matches: 5.

About this clone: Other DNA variants within this sample encode the same CDR3. The V gene is TRBV28, the J gene TRBJ2-1, with D perhaps TRBD2 (5 bases). V was cut by 2 bases and J by 2 bases, with 7 bases left in between. Looked up from germline, CDR1 is MDHEN and CDR2 is SYDVKM. This CDR3 spans 14 amino acids. CDR3 protein: CASSLAGPYNEQFF. The CDR3 DNA sequence: TGTGCCAGCAGTTTAGCGGGCCCCTACAATGAGCAGTTCTTC.

The CDR3 is CASSNLNEKLFF. The CDR3, as DNA: TGTGCCAGCAGTAACCTTAATGAAAAACTGTTTTTT. V usage is TRBV9 and J usage is TRBJ1-4; D is ambiguous. Germline V CDR1 and CDR2: SGDLS, YYNGEE. Trimming took 5 bases from V and 4 from J, leaving 6 bases between them. This CDR3 spans 12 amino acids.

This chain uses TRBV2 with TRBJ2-5; unclear D gene. Per the germline V gene, CDR1 is SNHLY and CDR2 is FYNNEI. The CDR3 spans 13 residues. Trimming took off 5 bases at V and 4 bases at J, with 11 bases between the two ends. The CDR3 loop is CASSLETRETQYF. In DNA, the CDR3 is TGTGCCAGCAGTCTGGAAACACGAGAGACCCAGTACTTC.